The entry below gives a single TCR beta chain sequence along with its context. Synthetic spike-ins, TCR analog templates, were added into each PCR. Assay used: immunoSEQ multiplex PCR; TCRdb lists only in-frame clones, some missing. This sample has some 97,000 clones; over 80% occur once, and the top ten carry 0.85% to 1%. Patients each gave 1 to 8 samples, pretreatment and on-treatment. J gave up 6 bases and V 5 bases, and 9 bases lay outside the gene matches. In germline, CDR1 is MDHEN, CDR2 SYDVKM. The CDR3 spans 15 residues. The data derive from a study of PD-L1 blockade in urothelial cancer. Study-wide context: Most patients, about nine tenths of the roughly 29, were males with bladder-origin cancer. The patients had undergone anywhere from 0 to 3 prior chemotherapy regimens.

The gene calls are TRBV28 and TRBJ2-2, with 7 nucleotides matching TRBD2. This TCR was sampled from a woman of 80 years or more with urothelial cancer. The source material was PBMCs, sampled around atezolizumab (anti-PD-L1) treatment. CDR3: CASSPVAGYAGELFF. CDR3 sequence (DNA): TGTGCCAGCAGTCCCGTAGCGGGTTATGCCGGGGAGCTGTTTTTT.